This T cell receptor (beta chain) came from a study of blood T cells in healthy people across ages. Study in general: About one barcoded beta molecule per two T cells was captured by template switching.

Study-wide points: As age increased, TCR beta diversity per million T cells fell in a roughly linear fashion.

Looked up from germline, CDR1 is MRHNA and CDR2 is SNTAGT. This CDR3 contains 15 residues. The V and J ends lost 5 bases and 0 bases respectively, with 13 bases between them. A second PCR of 7 to 11 cycles used a sample-barcoded 5' primer and a J-beta primer mix. MiXCR, run by TCRdb on the 5' RACE reads, gives a single entry per CDR3 protein. The table lists 800,000 to 950,000 distinct CDR3 sequences, 35% to 40% of them singletons. On this clonotype itself: Antigen: not known.

This sequence originates from a man aged 18 to 30 in good health. The sample comprised blood. The chain employs TRBV6-4 and TRBJ1-1; maybe TRBD1 (6 bases). The CDR3 loop is CASSPGGHMNTEAFF. Written as DNA, the CDR3 is TGTGCCAGCAGTCCTGGGGGGCACATGAACACTGAAGCTTTCTTT.